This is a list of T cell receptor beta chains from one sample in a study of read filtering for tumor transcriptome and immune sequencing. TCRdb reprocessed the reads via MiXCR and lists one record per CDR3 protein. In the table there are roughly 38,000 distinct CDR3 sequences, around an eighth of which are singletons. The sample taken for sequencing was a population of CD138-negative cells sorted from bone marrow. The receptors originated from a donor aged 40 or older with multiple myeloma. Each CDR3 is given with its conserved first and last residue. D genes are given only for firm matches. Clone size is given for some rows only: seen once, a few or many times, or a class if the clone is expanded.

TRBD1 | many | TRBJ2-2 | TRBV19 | TGTGCCAGTAGTCAAACCTGGGACAGGGGCAACACCGGGGAGCTGTTTTTT | CASSQTWDRGNTGELFF
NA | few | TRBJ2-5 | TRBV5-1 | TGCGCCAGCAGCTTGGCAGGGTACCAAGAGACCCAGTACTTC | CASSLAGYQETQYF
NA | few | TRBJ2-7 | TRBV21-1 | TGTGCCAGCAATAAAGGGGAGCGAGGGGTTTCTGAGCAGTACTTC | CASNKGERGVSEQYF
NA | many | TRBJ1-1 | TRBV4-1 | TGCGCCAGCAGCCAAGAACCCCCGAGCCTGAACACTGAAGCTTTCTTT | CASSQEPPSLNTEAFF
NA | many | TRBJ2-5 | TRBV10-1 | TGCGCCAGCAGCGACTCAGCGACAGGCAAAGAGACCCAGTACTTC | CASSDSATGKETQYF
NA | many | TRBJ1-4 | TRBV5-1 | TGCGCCAGCAGCCCGGAGCGCCGGGATGAAAAACTGTTTTTT | CASSPERRDEKLFF
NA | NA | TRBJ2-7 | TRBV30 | TGTGCCTGGAGTGCGAAGGGAGACTATTACGAGCAGTACTTC | CAWSAKGDYYEQYF
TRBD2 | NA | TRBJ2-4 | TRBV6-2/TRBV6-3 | TGTGCCAGCAGGAAGATAGCGGGAGAAAAAAACATTCAGTACTTC | CASRKIAGEKNIQYF
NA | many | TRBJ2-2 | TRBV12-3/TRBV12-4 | TGTGCCAGCACCAATGCGGGCGGGATTAACACCGGGGAGCTGTTTTTT | CASTNAGGINTGELFF
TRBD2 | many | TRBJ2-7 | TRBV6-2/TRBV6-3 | TGTGCCAGCAGAGGCAGCGGGAGCTACGAGCAGTACTTC | CASRGSGSYEQYF
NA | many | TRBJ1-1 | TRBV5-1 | TGCGCCAGCAGCTTGGGAGGGACGTACACTGAAGCTTTCTTT | CASSLGGTYTEAFF